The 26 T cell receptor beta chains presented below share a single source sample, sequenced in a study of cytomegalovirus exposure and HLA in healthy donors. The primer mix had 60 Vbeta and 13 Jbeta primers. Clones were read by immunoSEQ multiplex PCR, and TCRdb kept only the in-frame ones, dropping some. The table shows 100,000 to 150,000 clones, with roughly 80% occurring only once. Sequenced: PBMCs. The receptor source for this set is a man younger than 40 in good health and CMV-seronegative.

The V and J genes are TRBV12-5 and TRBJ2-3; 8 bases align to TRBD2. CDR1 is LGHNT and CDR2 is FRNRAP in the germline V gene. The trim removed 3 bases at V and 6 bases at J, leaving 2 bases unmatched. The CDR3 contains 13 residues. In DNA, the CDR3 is TGTGCTAGTGGTTTCGGGACTAGTGATACGCAGTATTTT. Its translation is CASGFGTSDTQYF. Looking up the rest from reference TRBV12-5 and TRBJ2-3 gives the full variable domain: DARVTQTPRHKVTEMGQEVTMRCQPILGHNTVFWYRQTMMQGLELLAYFRNRAPLDDSGMPKDRFSAEMPDATLATLKIQPSEPRDSAVYFCASGFGTSDTQYFGPGTRLTVL.

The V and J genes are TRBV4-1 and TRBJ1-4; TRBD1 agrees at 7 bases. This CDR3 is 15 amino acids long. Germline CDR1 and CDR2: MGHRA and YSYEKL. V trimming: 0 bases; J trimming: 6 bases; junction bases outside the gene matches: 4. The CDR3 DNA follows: TGCGCCAGCAGCCAAGACCCCCAGGGGGATGAAAAACTGTTTTTT. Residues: CASSQDPQGDEKLFF.

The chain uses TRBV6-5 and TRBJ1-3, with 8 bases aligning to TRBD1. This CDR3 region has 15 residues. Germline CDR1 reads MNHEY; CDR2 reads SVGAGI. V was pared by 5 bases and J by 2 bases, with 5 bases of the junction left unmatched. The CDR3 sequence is CASSRQGATGNTIYF. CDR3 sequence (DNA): TGTGCCAGCAGTCGCCAGGGGGCGACTGGAAACACCATATATTTT.

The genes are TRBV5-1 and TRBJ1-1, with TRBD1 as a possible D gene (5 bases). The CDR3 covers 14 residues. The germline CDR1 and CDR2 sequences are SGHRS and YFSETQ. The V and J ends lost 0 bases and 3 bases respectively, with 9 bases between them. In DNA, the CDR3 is TGCGCCAGCAGCTTGGCCCGGGGGGACACTGAAGCTTTCTTT. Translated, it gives CASSLARGDTEAFF.

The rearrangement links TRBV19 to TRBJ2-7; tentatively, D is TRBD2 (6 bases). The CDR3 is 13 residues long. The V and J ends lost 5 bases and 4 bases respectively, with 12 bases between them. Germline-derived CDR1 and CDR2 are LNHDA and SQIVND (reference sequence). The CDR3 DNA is TGTGCCAGTAGTCGGGAGTCCCATTACGAGCAGTACTTC. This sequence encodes CASSRESHYEQYF.

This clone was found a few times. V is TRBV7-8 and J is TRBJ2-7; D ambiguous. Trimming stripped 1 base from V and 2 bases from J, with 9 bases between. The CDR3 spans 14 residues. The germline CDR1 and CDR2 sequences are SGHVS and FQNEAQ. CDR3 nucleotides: TGTGCCAGCAGCTTAGAGCGCTCGGCCTACGAGCAGTACTTC. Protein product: CASSLERSAYEQYF.

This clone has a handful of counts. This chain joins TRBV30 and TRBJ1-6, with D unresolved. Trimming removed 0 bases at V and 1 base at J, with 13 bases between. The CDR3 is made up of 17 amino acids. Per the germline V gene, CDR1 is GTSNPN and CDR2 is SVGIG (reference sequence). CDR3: CAWSVREGASYNSPLHF. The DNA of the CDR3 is TGTGCCTGGAGTGTTCGGGAAGGAGCGTCCTATAATTCACCCCTCCACTTT.

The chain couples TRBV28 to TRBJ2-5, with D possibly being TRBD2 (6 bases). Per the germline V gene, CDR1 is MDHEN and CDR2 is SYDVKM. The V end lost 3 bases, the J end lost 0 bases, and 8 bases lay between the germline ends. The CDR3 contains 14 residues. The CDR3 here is CASSFSGYQETQYF. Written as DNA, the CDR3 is TGTGCCAGCAGTTTTAGCGGTTACCAAGAGACCCAGTACTTC.

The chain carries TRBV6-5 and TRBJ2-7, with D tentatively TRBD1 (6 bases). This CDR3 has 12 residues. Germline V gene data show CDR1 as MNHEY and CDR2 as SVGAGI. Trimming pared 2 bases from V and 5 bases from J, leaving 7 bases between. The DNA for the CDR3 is TGTGCCAGCAGTTACACAGGGAACGAGCAGTACTTC. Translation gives CASSYTGNEQYF.

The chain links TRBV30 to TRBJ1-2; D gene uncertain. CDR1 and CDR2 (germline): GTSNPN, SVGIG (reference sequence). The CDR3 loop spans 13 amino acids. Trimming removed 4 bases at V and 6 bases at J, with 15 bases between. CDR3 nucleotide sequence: TGTGCCTGGACGGGGAAGTCCGAAGATGGCTACACCTTC. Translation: CAWTGKSEDGYTF.

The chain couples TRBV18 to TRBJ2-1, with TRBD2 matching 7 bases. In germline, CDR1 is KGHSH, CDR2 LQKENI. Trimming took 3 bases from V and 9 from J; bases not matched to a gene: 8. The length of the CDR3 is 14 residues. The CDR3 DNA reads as TGTGCCAGCTCACCGTTAGGGACTATTGTTGAGCAGTTCTTC. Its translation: CASSPLGTIVEQFF.

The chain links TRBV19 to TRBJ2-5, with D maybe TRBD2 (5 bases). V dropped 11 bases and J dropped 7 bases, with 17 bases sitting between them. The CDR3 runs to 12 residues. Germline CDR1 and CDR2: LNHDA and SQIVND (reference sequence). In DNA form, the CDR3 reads TGTGCCCGGACGGGGAAGAGATGGACCCAGTACTTC. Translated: CARTGKRWTQYF. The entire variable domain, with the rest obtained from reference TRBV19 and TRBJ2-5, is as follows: DGGITQSPKYLFRKEGQNVTLSCEQNLNHDAMYWYRQDPGQGLRLIYYSQIVNDFQKGDIAEGYSVSREKKESFPLTVTSAQKNPTAFYLCARTGKRWTQYFGPGTRLLVL.

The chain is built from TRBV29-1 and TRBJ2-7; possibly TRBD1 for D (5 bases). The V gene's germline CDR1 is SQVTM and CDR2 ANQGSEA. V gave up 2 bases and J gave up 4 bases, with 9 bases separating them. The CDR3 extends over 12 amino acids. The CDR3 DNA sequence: TGCAGCGTTGAACGGACACCGTACGAGCAGTACTTC. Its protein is CSVERTPYEQYF.

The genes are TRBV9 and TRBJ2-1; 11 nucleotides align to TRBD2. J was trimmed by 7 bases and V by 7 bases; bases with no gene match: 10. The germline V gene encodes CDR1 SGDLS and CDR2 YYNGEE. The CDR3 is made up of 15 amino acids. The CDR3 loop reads CASSTTGTSGNEQFF. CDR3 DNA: TGTGCCAGCTCGACAACAGGGACTAGCGGAAATGAGCAGTTCTTC.

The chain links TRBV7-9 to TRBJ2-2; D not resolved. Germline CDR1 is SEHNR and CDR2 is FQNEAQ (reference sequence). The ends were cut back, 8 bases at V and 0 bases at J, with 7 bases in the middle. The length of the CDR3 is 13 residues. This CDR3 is CASLTANTGELFF. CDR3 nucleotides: TGTGCCAGCCTTACAGCGAACACCGGGGAGCTGTTTTTT.

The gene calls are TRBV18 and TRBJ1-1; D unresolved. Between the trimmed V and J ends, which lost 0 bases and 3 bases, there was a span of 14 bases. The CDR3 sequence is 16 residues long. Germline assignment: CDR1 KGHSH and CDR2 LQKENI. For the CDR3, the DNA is TGTGCCAGCTCACCACCCCAGCGGGGTGGCTACACTGAAGCTTTCTTT. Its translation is CASSPPQRGGYTEAFF.

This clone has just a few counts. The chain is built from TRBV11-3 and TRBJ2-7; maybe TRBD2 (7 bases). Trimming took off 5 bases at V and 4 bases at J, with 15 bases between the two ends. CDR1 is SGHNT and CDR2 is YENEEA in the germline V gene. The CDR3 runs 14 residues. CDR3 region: CASSGGGDRYEQYF. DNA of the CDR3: TGTGCCAGCAGCGGAGGGGGGGATCGATACGAGCAGTACTTC.

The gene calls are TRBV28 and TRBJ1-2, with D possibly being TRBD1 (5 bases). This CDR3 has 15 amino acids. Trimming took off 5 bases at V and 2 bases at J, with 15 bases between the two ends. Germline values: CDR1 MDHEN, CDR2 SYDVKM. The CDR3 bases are TGTGCCAGCAGTACGTTGACAGCGGGGAACTATGGCTACACCTTC. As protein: CASSTLTAGNYGYTF.

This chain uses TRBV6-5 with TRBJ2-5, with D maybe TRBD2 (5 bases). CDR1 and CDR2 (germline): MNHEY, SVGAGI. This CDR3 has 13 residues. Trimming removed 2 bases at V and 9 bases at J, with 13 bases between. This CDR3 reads CASSYASPGAQYF. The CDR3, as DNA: TGTGCCAGCAGTTACGCCTCTCCCGGGGCCCAGTACTTC.

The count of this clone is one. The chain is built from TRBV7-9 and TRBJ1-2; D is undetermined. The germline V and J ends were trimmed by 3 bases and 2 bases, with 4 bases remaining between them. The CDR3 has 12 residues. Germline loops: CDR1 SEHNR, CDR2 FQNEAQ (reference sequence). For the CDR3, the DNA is TGTGCCAGCAGCTTCAAAAACTATGGCTACACCTTC. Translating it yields CASSFKNYGYTF.

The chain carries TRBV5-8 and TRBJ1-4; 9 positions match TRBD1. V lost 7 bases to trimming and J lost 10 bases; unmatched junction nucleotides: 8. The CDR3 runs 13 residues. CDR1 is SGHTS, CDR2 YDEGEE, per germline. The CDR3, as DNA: TGTGCCAGCTTTACAGTGACAGGGGGAAAACTGTTTTTT. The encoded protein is CASFTVTGGKLFF.

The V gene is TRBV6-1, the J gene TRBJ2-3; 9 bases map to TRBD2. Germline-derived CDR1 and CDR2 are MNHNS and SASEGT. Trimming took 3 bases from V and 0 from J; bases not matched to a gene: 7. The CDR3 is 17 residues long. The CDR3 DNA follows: TGTGCCAGCAGTGACCCTAGCGGGGAGGGAAGCACAGATACGCAGTATTTT. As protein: CASSDPSGEGSTDTQYF.

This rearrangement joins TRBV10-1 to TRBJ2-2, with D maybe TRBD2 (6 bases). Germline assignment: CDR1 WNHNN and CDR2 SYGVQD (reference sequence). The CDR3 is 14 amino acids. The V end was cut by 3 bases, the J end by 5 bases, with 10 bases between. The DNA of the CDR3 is TGCGCCAGCAGTGAATATGGGACTACCGGGGAGCTGTTTTTT. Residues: CASSEYGTTGELFF.

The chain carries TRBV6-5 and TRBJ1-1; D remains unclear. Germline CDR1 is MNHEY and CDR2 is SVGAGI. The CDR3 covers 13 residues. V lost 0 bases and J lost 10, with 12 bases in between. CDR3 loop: CASSYSTRVGAFF. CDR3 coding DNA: TGTGCCAGCAGTTACTCGACGCGGGTCGGAGCTTTCTTT.

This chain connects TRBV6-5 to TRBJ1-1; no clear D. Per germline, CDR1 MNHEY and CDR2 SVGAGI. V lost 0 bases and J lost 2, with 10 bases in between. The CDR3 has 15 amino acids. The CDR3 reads CASSYSVWSNTEAFF. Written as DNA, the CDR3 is TGTGCCAGCAGTTACTCTGTATGGAGCAACACTGAAGCTTTCTTT.

The CDR3 reads CASSFKGPGANVLTF. The CDR3 DNA follows: TGCGCCAGCAGCTTTAAGGGGCCTGGGGCCAACGTCCTGACTTTC. The chain uses TRBV5-1 and TRBJ2-6; D possibly corresponds to TRBD1 (5 bases). V lost 2 bases and J lost 2, with 8 bases in between. CDR3 length: 15 residues. Germline values: CDR1 SGHRS, CDR2 YFSETQ.